The 18 T cell receptor beta chains given below trace back to one sample, sequenced in a study of control samples from healthy donors and cancer patients. The assay was immunoSEQ multiplex PCR, and TCRdb's table has in-frame clones only and misses some. The sample includes about 75,000 clones, 94% of them seen just once. Input material: blood. The receptors shown here come from a woman aged 40-49 years in good health.

The table lists this clone with a count of one. This sample also contains other DNA sequences that code for the same CDR3. This rearrangement joins TRBV5-5 to TRBJ1-5; maybe TRBD1 (6 bases). CDR1 and CDR2 from the germline V gene are SGHKS and YYEKEE (reference sequence). The germline V and J ends were trimmed by 0 bases and 6 bases, with 10 bases remaining between them. The CDR3 runs to 14 residues. In DNA form, the CDR3 reads TGTGCCAGCAGCTTGGAAGGGGGTGGTCAGCCCCAGCATTTT. It translates to CASSLEGGGQPQHF.

In regard to this clone: Other DNA sequences in this sample translate to the same CDR3. The V and J genes are TRBV19 and TRBJ2-7; D not certain. This CDR3 spans 13 amino acids. Germline loops: CDR1 LNHDA, CDR2 SQIVND (reference sequence). V shed 3 bases and J shed 3 bases, with 9 bases lying between them. CDR3 DNA sequence: TGTGCCAGTAGTATCCCTCTTCACTACGAGCAGTACTTC. It is translated as CASSIPLHYEQYF.

This clone has just one count. The chain is built from TRBV2 and TRBJ2-2; TRBD1 matches at 10 bases. CDR3 length equals 15 residues. Per the germline V gene, CDR1 is SNHLY and CDR2 is FYNNEI. Trimming cost V 6 bases and J 7 bases; bases outside gene matches: 8. CDR3 region: CASRAGQGRGGELFF. In DNA, the CDR3 is TGTGCCAGCAGAGCGGGACAGGGGAGGGGCGGGGAGCTGTTTTTT.

The chain carries TRBV5-5 and TRBJ2-7; the D gene is possibly TRBD1 (6 bases). This CDR3 has 14 amino acids. Germline CDR1 reads SGHKS; CDR2 reads YYEKEE (reference sequence). V shed 2 bases and J shed 1 base, with 10 bases lying between them. The CDR3 DNA reads TGTGCCAGCAGCTTATACACAGGGTCCTACGAGCAGTACTTC. Amino acids: CASSLYTGSYEQYF.

The CDR3 here is CASSPYNEQFF. The CDR3 DNA is TGCGCCAGCAGCCCTTACAATGAGCAGTTCTTC. The chain uses TRBV10-2 and TRBJ2-1; D uncertain. This CDR3 contains 11 residues. V was pared by 6 bases and J by 4 bases, with 4 bases between. CDR1 and CDR2 from the germline V gene are WSHSY and SAAADI.

With respect to this clone: Additional DNA sequences in this sample encode the identical CDR3. V gene TRBV29-1 combines with J gene TRBJ2-1, with 11 bases that match TRBD2. The germline CDR1 and CDR2 sequences are SQVTM and ANQGSEA. Trimming removed 4 bases from V and 5 bases from J; junction bases left unmatched: 10. The CDR3 sequence is 16 residues long. CDR3 in DNA: TGCAGCGTTGTGTCGGGACTAGCGGAGTGGGACAATGAGCAGTTCTTC. It codes for CSVVSGLAEWDNEQFF.

This clone was detected only once. The CDR3 region has the DNA TGCGCCAGCAGCCAAGATGAGGGGGCGCACACTGAAGCTTTCTTT. Protein product: CASSQDEGAHTEAFF. The chain uses TRBV4-3 and TRBJ1-1; 7 bases line up with TRBD1. Trimming at V came to 0 bases and at J to 3 bases, leaving 4 bases not matched to a gene. CDR1 and CDR2 (germline): LGHNA, YSLEER. The CDR3 runs to 15 residues.

The chain carries TRBV20-1 and TRBJ2-7, with unresolved D. CDR3 size: 11 residues. Per the germline V gene, CDR1 is DFQATT and CDR2 is SNEGSKA (reference sequence). The V end was cut by 4 bases, the J end by 4 bases, with 8 bases between. CDR3 DNA sequence: TGCAGTGCTACGATTAATTACGAGCAGTACTTC. Residues: CSATINYEQYF.

The chain links TRBV6-2 or TRBV6-3 to TRBJ2-7, with D maybe TRBD2 (6 bases). Germline V CDR1 and CDR2: MNHEY, SVGEGT. V lost 0 bases and J 1 base, leaving 10 bases between the germline ends. The CDR3 is made up of 15 amino acids. This chain's CDR3 is CASSYSGTLSYEQYF. The CDR3 DNA sequence: TGTGCCAGCAGTTACTCCGGGACTTTGTCCTACGAGCAGTACTTC.

A single count supports this clone. As DNA, the CDR3 is TGTGCCAGCATGGTAGCGGCGAGCTCCTACGAGCAGTACTTC. Translated, it gives CASMVAASSYEQYF. The chain is built from TRBV27 and TRBJ2-7; a weak D match, TRBD2 (6 bases). The CDR3 runs to 14 residues. The germline V gene encodes CDR1 MNHEY and CDR2 SMNVEV (reference sequence). The ends were cut back, 7 bases at V and 0 bases at J, with 13 bases in the middle.

The count of this clone is one. V gene TRBV24-1 combines with J gene TRBJ1-5; D uncertain. V gave up 5 bases and J gave up 4 bases, with 8 bases separating them. This CDR3 spans 13 amino acids. The V gene's germline CDR1 is KGHDR and CDR2 SFDVKD. CDR3 protein: CATSGGYNQPQHF. In DNA form, the CDR3 reads TGTGCCACCAGTGGAGGGTATAATCAGCCCCAGCATTTT.

The J gene is TRBJ1-1, the V gene TRBV9; no firm D call. V dropped 3 bases and J dropped 6 bases, with 15 bases sitting between them. CDR1 is SGDLS and CDR2 is YYNGEE in the germline V gene. The CDR3 totals 14 residues. CDR3 in amino acids: CASSGAGSRAEAFF. The CDR3 DNA follows: TGTGCCAGCAGCGGAGCGGGGTCTAGGGCTGAAGCTTTCTTT.

The chain combines TRBV9 with TRBJ2-6; no firm D call. V gave up 3 bases and J gave up 7 bases, with 8 bases separating them. Germline loops: CDR1 SGDLS, CDR2 YYNGEE. There are 13 residues in the CDR3. The chain's CDR3 is CASSARSANVLTF. The CDR3 DNA reads as TGTGCCAGCAGCGCCCGTAGCGCCAACGTCCTGACTTTC. The variable domain in full, completed from reference TRBV9 and TRBJ2-6, reads DSGVTQTPKHLITATGQRVTLRCSPRSGDLSVYWYQQSLDQGLQFLIQYYNGEERAKGNILERFSAQQFPDLHSELNLSSLELGDSALYFCASSARSANVLTFGAGSRLTVL.

The rearrangement links TRBV5-4 to TRBJ2-2, with TRBD2 matching 7 bases. From germline, CDR1 is SGHNT and CDR2 YYREEE (reference sequence). This CDR3 has 15 residues. J lost 4 bases, V lost 5 bases, and 8 bases had no gene match. CDR3 in DNA: TGTGCCAGCAGTCGTGGACTAGTGAGCACCGGGGAGCTGTTTTTT. Encoded protein: CASSRGLVSTGELFF.

The genes are TRBV25-1 and TRBJ2-7; D possibly corresponds to TRBD2 (6 bases). V lost 2 bases and J 1 base, leaving 6 bases between the germline ends. The germline gives CDR1 MGHDK, CDR2 SYGVNS. This CDR3 is 13 amino acids long. CDR3 loop: CASSEGLSYEQYF. CDR3 in DNA: TGTGCCAGCAGTGAAGGACTATCCTACGAGCAGTACTTC.

The chain recombines TRBV2 with TRBJ1-4; D is undetermined. V gave up 7 bases and J gave up 7 bases, with 7 bases separating them. In germline, CDR1 is SNHLY, CDR2 FYNNEI. CDR3 length: 11 residues. Here the CDR3 reads CASTRSEKLFF. CDR3 nucleotide sequence: TGTGCCAGCACCCGGAGTGAAAAACTGTTTTTT.

In its sample, this clone was seen once. The gene calls are TRBV12-5 and TRBJ2-1; 7 bases fit TRBD2. Trimming cost V 7 bases and J 5 bases; bases outside gene matches: 11. Germline-derived CDR1 and CDR2 are LGHNT and FRNRAP. CDR3 size: 15 residues. This CDR3 reads CASASPSSGNNEQFF. CDR3 bases: TGTGCTAGTGCCTCACCCTCCAGCGGGAACAATGAGCAGTTCTTC.

This clone was seen only once. The rearrangement uses TRBV27 and TRBJ1-2; 8 bases are a match to TRBD1. The V gene end was trimmed by 6 bases and the J gene end by 0 bases; junction bases not matched to a gene: 21. Germline CDR1 is MNHEY and CDR2 is SMNVEV (reference sequence). The CDR3 extends over 20 amino acids. CDR3: CASRGYTPSGQDNPNYGYTF. In DNA, the CDR3 is TGTGCCAGCAGAGGCTACACCCCATCGGGACAGGATAATCCTAACTATGGCTACACCTTC.